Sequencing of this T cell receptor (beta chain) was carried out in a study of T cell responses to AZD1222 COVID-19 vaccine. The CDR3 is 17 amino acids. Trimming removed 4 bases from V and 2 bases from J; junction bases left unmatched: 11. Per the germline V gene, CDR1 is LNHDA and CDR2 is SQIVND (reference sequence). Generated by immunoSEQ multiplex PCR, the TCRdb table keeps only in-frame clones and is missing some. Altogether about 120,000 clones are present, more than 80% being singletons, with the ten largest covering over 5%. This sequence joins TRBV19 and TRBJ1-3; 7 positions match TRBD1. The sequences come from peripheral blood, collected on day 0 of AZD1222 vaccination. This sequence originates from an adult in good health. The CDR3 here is CASSRAYRGRTGNTIYF. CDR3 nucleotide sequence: TGTGCCAGTAGTAGGGCCTACAGGGGACGGACTGGAAACACCATATATTTT.